This TCR beta chain was found in a study of blood T cell repertoires in COVID-19. Looking at the study overall: T cells, B-cell-depleted T cells, or PBMCs supplied cDNA or gDNA.

Everyone who took part was roughly 18 to 89 years old, and they came from about 25 US areas. The recovered donors of Cohort 3 showed two negative PCRs, clearance, or symptom resolution. V dropped 4 bases and J dropped 8 bases, with 27 bases sitting between them. Germline V lookup: CDR1 SGDLS, CDR2 YYNGEE. This CDR3 has 17 amino acids. Authors' analysis steps: Using reference gene primer amplification, nucleated cell counts were estimated. This table comes from immunoSEQ multiplex PCR, and its TCRdb copy is limited to in-frame clones, with some not included. The D gene and trimming were derived from the DNA, and the V and J assignments and clone size from that table. The data contain fewer than 400,000 clones, 89% of them seen just once; the ten biggest clones take up 4% to 6%.

Sequencing used PBMCs or T cells enriched from blood (not recorded which). This chain uses TRBV9 with TRBJ1-1; D unresolved. This receptor was taken from a man aged 60-69 years who had recovered from COVID-19. The CDR3 loop reads CASSPGGSEYSWFEAFF. The DNA of the CDR3 is TGTGCCAGCAGCCCCGGAGGGTCCGAATACTCTTGGTTCGAAGCTTTCTTT.